The T cell receptor (beta chain) described here comes from a study of blood T cell repertoires in COVID-19. Turning to the study itself: Specimens from acute and convalescent COVID-19 originated in the United States, Italy and Spain.

Method: immunoSEQ multiplex PCR; TCRdb's copy keeps in-frame clones and lacks some. The sample carries some 400,000 clones, approximately 90% recorded once. This CDR3 is 16 amino acids long. Germline CDR1 MGHRA, CDR2 YSYEKL. V was clipped by 3 bases and J by 3 bases; unmatched bases: 6. Source material: PBMCs or T cells enriched from blood (not recorded which). The chain carries TRBV4-1 and TRBJ2-5, with 11 positions matching TRBD2. The receptor's source is a man aged 30-40 years who had recovered from COVID-19. The CDR3 sequence: CASSHLGTSGEETQYF. DNA for the CDR3: TGCGCCAGCAGCCACTTGGGGACTAGCGGCGAAGAGACCCAGTACTTC.